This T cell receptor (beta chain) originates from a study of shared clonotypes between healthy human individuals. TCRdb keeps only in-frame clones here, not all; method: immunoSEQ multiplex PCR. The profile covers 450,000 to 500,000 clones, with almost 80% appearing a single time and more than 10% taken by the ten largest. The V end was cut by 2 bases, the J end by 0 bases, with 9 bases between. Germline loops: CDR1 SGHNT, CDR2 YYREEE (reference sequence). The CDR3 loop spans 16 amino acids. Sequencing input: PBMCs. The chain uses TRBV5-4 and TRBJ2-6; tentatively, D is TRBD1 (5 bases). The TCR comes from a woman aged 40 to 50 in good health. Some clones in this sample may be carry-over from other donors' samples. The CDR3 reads CASSLPQGSGANVLTF. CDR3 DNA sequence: TGTGCCAGCAGCTTACCTCAGGGCTCTGGGGCCAACGTCCTGACTTTC. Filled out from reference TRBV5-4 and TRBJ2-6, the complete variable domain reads ETGVTQSPTHLIKTRGQQVTLRCSSQSGHNTVSWYQQALGQGPQFIFQYYREEENGRGNFPPRFSGLQFPNYSSELNVNALELDDSALYLCASSLPQGSGANVLTFGAGSRLTVL.